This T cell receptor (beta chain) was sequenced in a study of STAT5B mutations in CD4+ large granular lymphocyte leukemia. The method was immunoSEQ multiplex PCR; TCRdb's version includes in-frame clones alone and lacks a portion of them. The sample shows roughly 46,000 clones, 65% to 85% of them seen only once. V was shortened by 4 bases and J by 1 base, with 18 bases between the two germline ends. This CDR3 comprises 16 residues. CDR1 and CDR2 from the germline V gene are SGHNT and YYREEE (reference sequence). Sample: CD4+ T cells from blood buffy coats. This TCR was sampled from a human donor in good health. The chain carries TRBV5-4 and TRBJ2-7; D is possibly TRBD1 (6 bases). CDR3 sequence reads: CASSPWTASTSYEQYF. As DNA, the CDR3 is TGTGCCAGCAGCCCCTGGACAGCGTCGACATCCTACGAGCAGTACTTC.